The count of the clone carrying this TCR beta chain is one. Antigen: not known. This specimen belongs to a study of PD-1 blockade in classical Hodgkin lymphoma. Study details: Every 2 weeks, patients had 3 mg/kg nivolumab intravenously.

Profiled with immunoSEQ multiplex PCR; TCRdb holds only in-frame clones, not every one. This sample has about 85,000 clones; about nine tenths occur once, and the top ten carry less than 3%. The patients all showed relapse after autologous stem cell transplantation, while their brentuximab vedotin exposure varied. Classification of best responses gave complete response, partial response or progressive disease. CDR1 is LGHNA and CDR2 is YNFKEQ in the germline V gene. The CDR3 runs to 14 residues. Trimming stripped 3 bases from V and 4 bases from J, with 9 bases between. Findings of the study overall: Baseline diversity was lower in partial responders and progressors than complete responders. A significant rise in TCR diversity by C4D1 was seen for CD4+ but not CD8+ cells.

The chain combines TRBV4-2 with TRBJ2-2; tentative D call: TRBD2 (5 bases). The source is a human donor with classical Hodgkin lymphoma. The sequencing here drew on peripheral blood mononuclear cells (PBMCs), taken before the second cycle of nivolumab. The DNA for the CDR3 is TGTGCCAGCAGCCAGCTGGCGGGCACCGGGGAGCTGTTTTTT. This gives the protein CASSQLAGTGELFF.